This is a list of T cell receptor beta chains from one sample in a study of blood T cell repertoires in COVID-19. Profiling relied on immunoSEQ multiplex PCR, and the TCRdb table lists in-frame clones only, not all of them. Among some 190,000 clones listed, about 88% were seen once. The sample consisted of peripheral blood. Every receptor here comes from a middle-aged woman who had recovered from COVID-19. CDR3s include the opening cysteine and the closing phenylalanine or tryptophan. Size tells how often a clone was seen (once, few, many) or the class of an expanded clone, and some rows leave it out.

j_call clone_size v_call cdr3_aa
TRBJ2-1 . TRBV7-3 CASSFSGGSSYNEQFF
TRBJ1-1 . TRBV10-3 CAISDRGHITNTEAFF
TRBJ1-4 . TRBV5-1 CASSLDGGKGANEKLFF
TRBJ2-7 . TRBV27 CASGVGTSSSYEQYF
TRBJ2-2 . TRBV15 CATSLGGPTGELFF
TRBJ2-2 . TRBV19 CASTPLMLAATGELFF
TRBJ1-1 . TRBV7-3 CASSSRTGNTEAFF
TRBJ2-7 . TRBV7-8 CASSLSRQGGNYEQYF
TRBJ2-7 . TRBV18 CASSGPNQSGEQYF
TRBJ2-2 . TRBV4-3 CASSQVRTATGELFF
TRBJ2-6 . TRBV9 CASSPTQGSGANVLTF
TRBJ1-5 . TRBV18 CASSPRTSAGQPQHF
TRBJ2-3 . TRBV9 CASSVDFTDTQYF
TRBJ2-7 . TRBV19 CASSILGLAGAVEQYF
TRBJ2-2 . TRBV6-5 CASSYGATTITGELFF
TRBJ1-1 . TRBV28 CASRRPPGQYFHNTEAFF
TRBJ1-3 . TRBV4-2 CASSPLGGSGNTIYF
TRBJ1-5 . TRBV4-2 CASSQDLPGNQPQHF
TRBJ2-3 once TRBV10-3 CAISESGLAEVPQYF
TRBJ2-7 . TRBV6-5 CASSYSASTEQYF
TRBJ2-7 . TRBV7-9 CASSSGGPEQYF
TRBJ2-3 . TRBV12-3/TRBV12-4 CASVWWGGTQYF
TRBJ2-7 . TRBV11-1 CASSLKTGPYEQYF
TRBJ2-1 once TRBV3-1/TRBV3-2 CASSQTANEQFF
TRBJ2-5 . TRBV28 CASSLGLASGIETQYF
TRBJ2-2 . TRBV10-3 CAISDLRGDTGELFF
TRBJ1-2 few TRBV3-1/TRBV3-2 CASSQDRSRAYGYTF
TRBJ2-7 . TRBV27 CASSSGTSGRGEQYF